A selection of T cell receptor beta chains follows, all from one sample in a study of shared clonotypes between healthy human individuals. Sequencing used immunoSEQ multiplex PCR; TCRdb keeps in-frame clones, though not all of them. The sample lists approximately 640,000 clones, around 90% seen once, with 34% in the top ten. Sequencing used memory CD8+ T cells from PBMCs. Every receptor here comes from a man aged 18 to 35 in good health. Some clones in this sample may be carry-over from other donors' samples. CDR3s include the opening cysteine and the closing phenylalanine or tryptophan. D genes are given only for firm matches. Size tells how often a clone was seen (once, few, many) or the class of an expanded clone, and some rows leave it out.

v_gene	d_gene	abundance	j_gene	CDR3nt	CDR3aa
TRBV29-1	TRBD2	NA	TRBJ2-7	TGCAGCGTTGAAGACCCCGGGACTAGCGACGAGCAGTACTTC	CSVEDPGTSDEQYF
TRBV6-5	TRBD2	NA	TRBJ2-5	TGTGCCAGCAGTTCCCTAGCGGGAGGGCCATGGGAGACCCAGTACTTC	CASSSLAGGPWETQYF
TRBV6-5	NA	NA	TRBJ1-2	TGTGCCAGCAGTTACTCGAACAGCCCCGGGTCGAGCACCTTC	CASSYSNSPGSSTF
TRBV28	NA	NA	TRBJ1-5	TGTGCCAGCAGTTTATTGGCAGGGCTAAGCCAGCCCCAGCATTTT	CASSLLAGLSQPQHF
TRBV9	TRBD2	NA	TRBJ2-7	TGTGCCAGCACCCCTTTCCTAGCGGGAGACGACGAGCAGTACTTC	CASTPFLAGDDEQYF
TRBV4-3	NA	NA	TRBJ2-1	TGCGCCAGCAGCCAAGGACGGGGAAGGAGGGATGAGCAGTTCTTC	CASSQGRGRRDEQFF
TRBV28	TRBD1	NA	TRBJ1-5	TGTGCCAGCAGCCCCACACCCAGGGGGGTTAGCAATCAGCCCCAGCATTTT	CASSPTPRGVSNQPQHF
TRBV9	TRBD1	NA	TRBJ2-5	TGTGCCAGCAGCGCCCGCGGGACAGGGACCCAAGAGACCCAGTACTTC	CASSARGTGTQETQYF
TRBV19	NA	NA	TRBJ1-5	TGTGCCAGTAGTACGCGAACCGGGCCCATCTCTAAGCCCCAGCATTTT	CASSTRTGPISKPQHF
TRBV27	NA	NA	TRBJ2-1	TGTGCCAGCAGTCTCAGGACTACTTACAATGAGCAGTTCTTC	CASSLRTTYNEQFF
TRBV15	TRBD1	NA	TRBJ2-7	TGTGCCACCAGCAGAGATATGGGTATGGGGACAGGGGAATACGAGCAGTACTTC	CATSRDMGMGTGEYEQYF
TRBV9	TRBD1	NA	TRBJ2-7	TGTGCCAGCAGCGCCCGGACAGGATCGTACGAGCAGTACTTC	CASSARTGSYEQYF
TRBV27	TRBD2	NA	TRBJ2-1	TGTGCCAGCAGTTCCCATAGCGGGTACTGGGAGTTCTTC	CASSSHSGYWEFF
TRBV5-4	NA	NA	TRBJ2-3	TGTGCCAGCAGCTTGGAGGGACAGCGGGGCACAGATACGCAGTATTTT	CASSLEGQRGTDTQYF
TRBV28	NA	NA	TRBJ2-5	TGTGCCAGCAGTTTATACAGGGTGGAGACCCAGTACTTC	CASSLYRVETQYF
TRBV27	TRBD1	NA	TRBJ2-3	TGTGCCAGCAGTTTAGGGACAGGATACACAGATACGCAGTATTTT	CASSLGTGYTDTQYF
TRBV14	TRBD1	NA	TRBJ1-2	TGTGCCAGCAGCCAAGTCATAGGGGGCGCGGATGGCTACACCTTC	CASSQVIGGADGYTF
TRBV7-9	NA	NA	TRBJ2-2	TGTGCCAGCAGCTTACCCCTCGCGGGGACGGGCACCGGGGAGCTGTTTTTT	CASSLPLAGTGTGELFF
TRBV14	NA	NA	TRBJ1-3	TGTGCCAGCAGCCAAGCAGAAGGGCCTGGAAACACCATATATTTT	CASSQAEGPGNTIYF
TRBV7-9	TRBD2	once	TRBJ2-1	TGTGCCAGCAGCCAGACTAGCGGAGTCTCTTCGGGGTACAATGAGCAGTTCTTC	CASSQTSGVSSGYNEQFF
TRBV6-1	NA	NA	TRBJ2-1	TGTGCCAGCAGTGTAGCGGACCTCAATGAGCAGTTCTTC	CASSVADLNEQFF
TRBV10-3	NA	NA	TRBJ2-2	TGTGCCATCAGTGATAAGGCTCGGGGGAACACCGGGGAGCTGTTTTTT	CAISDKARGNTGELFF
TRBV11-2	NA	NA	TRBJ2-1	TGTGCCAGCAGCTTATACGGGAACTCCTACAATGAGCAGTTCTTC	CASSLYGNSYNEQFF
TRBV27	NA	NA	TRBJ2-7	TGTGCCAGCAGCCTCGACGGATACTACGAGCAGTACTTC	CASSLDGYYEQYF
TRBV27	NA	NA	TRBJ2-7	TGTGCCAGCAGCCAAAGACAGGACTCGGCCTACGAGCAGTACTTC	CASSQRQDSAYEQYF
TRBV6-1	NA	NA	TRBJ1-4	TGTGCCAGCACACGGGTCCGCACCGATGAAAAACTGTTTTTT	CASTRVRTDEKLFF
TRBV19	NA	NA	TRBJ2-7	TGTGCCAGTAGTGCCGGGACCCTCTACGAGCAGTACTTC	CASSAGTLYEQYF
TRBV27	NA	NA	TRBJ2-1	TGTGCCAGCAGTATACTCCGCGGTGAGCAGTTCTTC	CASSILRGEQFF
TRBV6-5	TRBD2	NA	TRBJ2-1	TGTGCCAGCAGTTGGGTCCCAGCGGGAGTTTACAATGAGCAGTTCTTC	CASSWVPAGVYNEQFF
TRBV28	TRBD2	NA	TRBJ2-2	TGTGCCACCGAGACTAGCGGACCCACCGGGGAGCTGTTTTTT	CATETSGPTGELFF
TRBV10-3	TRBD2	NA	TRBJ2-1	TGTGCCATCAGCAATTCCGGGACTAGCCTCTACAATGAGCAGTTCTTC	CAISNSGTSLYNEQFF
TRBV11-2	NA	NA	TRBJ2-7	TGTGCCAGCAGCTTAGCCGGGAGTTCCTACGAGCAGTACTTC	CASSLAGSSYEQYF
TRBV7-9	NA	NA	TRBJ1-1	TGTGCCAGCAGCTCGACCACGGGGAACACTGAAGCTTTCTTT	CASSSTTGNTEAFF
TRBV7-9	NA	NA	TRBJ1-1	TGTGCCAGCAGCTTAGCTGGCAGTGAAGCTTTCTTT	CASSLAGSEAFF
TRBV27	NA	NA	TRBJ1-2	TGTGCCAGCAGTCCCCGGGGGGCGGGCAATGGCTACACCTTC	CASSPRGAGNGYTF
TRBV5-1	NA	NA	TRBJ2-5	TGCGCCAGCAGCGTGGGCCGAACCATTCCCCCTAACCAAGAGACCCAGTACTTC	CASSVGRTIPPNQETQYF